The 25 T cell receptor beta chains below were found in one sample sequenced in a study of regulatory T cells in long-lasting Graves disease. Building the TCR beta libraries relied on iRepertoire HTBI primers, and CDR3 regions underwent Arm-PCR. TCRdb independently ran MiXCR on the multiplex PCR reads; one entry per CDR3 protein. The sample yields approximately 470,000 distinct CDR3 sequences, 16% seen once. Time point: newly diagnosed GD, antithyroid drugs for less than 3 months. After RNA was extracted from PBMCs, the TCR library was made from it. These data were also reused for a study on T cells in Graves' hyperthyroidism and ophthalmopathy.

This material consisted of peripheral blood mononuclear cells (PBMCs), taken at new diagnosis, from a patient treated with antithyroid drugs. These receptors were obtained from a man aged 40-49 years with Graves disease.

This clonotype was counted at least ten times. This chain uses TRBV30 with TRBJ2-5; 7 bases agree with TRBD2. CDR3 length: 15 amino acids. Per the germline V gene, CDR1 is GTSNPN and CDR2 is SVGIG (reference sequence). V lost 2 bases and J lost 4; bases outside the gene matches: 10. The chain's CDR3 is CAWSPTRTSGETQYF. The CDR3 DNA reads as TGTGCCTGGAGTCCAACGAGGACTAGTGGAGAGACCCAGTACTTC.

V gene TRBV6-2 or TRBV6-3 combines with J gene TRBJ2-1; TRBD2 aligns across 14 bases. The germline CDR1 and CDR2 sequences are MNHEY and SVGEGT. Germline trimming cut 5 bases from V and 3 bases from J; bases unmatched to any gene: 9. The CDR3 extends over 18 amino acids. The CDR3 here is CASSDETSGRAYYNEQFF. For the CDR3, the DNA is TGTGCCAGCAGTGACGAGACTAGCGGGAGGGCCTACTACAATGAGCAGTTCTTC.

This clonotype has at least ten counts. The chain is built from TRBV5-1 and TRBJ2-7; TRBD1 agrees at 7 bases. This CDR3 is 14 amino acids long. Germline CDR1 SGHRS, CDR2 YFSETQ. Germline trimming cut 4 bases from V and 2 bases from J; bases unmatched to any gene: 6. CDR3: CASSPDREPYEQYF. CDR3 nucleotides: TGCGCCAGCAGCCCCGACAGGGAACCCTACGAGCAGTACTTC.

This clonotype has at least ten counts. This chain links TRBV7-3 with TRBJ2-1, with 8 bases lining up with TRBD2. V dropped 1 base and J dropped 6; count of bases not matched to a gene: 5. The CDR3 loop spans 15 amino acids. Per the germline V gene, CDR1 is SGHTA and CDR2 is FQGTGA. CDR3 loop: CASSLNPGGGNEQFF. The DNA for the CDR3 is TGTGCCAGCAGCTTAAACCCGGGAGGGGGCAATGAGCAGTTCTTC.

The sample holds many counts of this clonotype. The chain joins TRBV10-3 to TRBJ2-7; D is possibly TRBD1 (6 bases). Deletions cut 3 bases from V and 0 bases from J, with 12 bases between. Germline V lookup: CDR1 ENHRY, CDR2 SYGVKD. The CDR3 covers 15 residues. The CDR3 nucleotides are TGTGCCATCAGTGATGGAGTGGACAGCTCCTACGAGCAGTACTTC. Encoded protein: CAISDGVDSSYEQYF.

The rearrangement joins TRBV5-5 to TRBJ2-3; 7 nucleotides align to TRBD2. The V and J ends lost 3 bases and 5 bases, in that order; junction bases with no gene match: 12. The CDR3 consists of 16 residues. Germline assignment: CDR1 SGHKS and CDR2 YYEKEE (reference sequence). This CDR3 is CASSYRRGVAGDTQYF. CDR3 bases: TGTGCCAGCAGCTACCGGCGGGGCGTAGCGGGAGATACGCAGTATTTT.

Notes on this clonotype: Germline is not matched at one junction end, which may reflect a read error. The rearrangement links TRBV28 to TRBJ2-1; no definite D call. This CDR3 has 15 amino acids. Germline V gene lookup returns CDR1 MDHEN and CDR2 SYDVKM. The CDR3 nucleotides read TGTGTCAGCAGTTTATTCGCGGAGACCTACAATGAGCAGTTCTTC. Encoded protein: CVSSLFAETYNEQFF.

This clonotype was detected ten times or more. V and J are TRBV5-1 and TRBJ1-1; D possibly corresponds to TRBD1 (6 bases). In germline, CDR1 is SGHRS, CDR2 YFSETQ. CDR3 length: 16 residues. With 5 bases removed from V and 5 bases from J, the gap between germline ends came to 22 bases. CDR3 nucleotides: TGCGCCAGCAGGGTTACTACAGGGAGTCAGCGAACTGAAGCTTTCTTT. Its translation is CASRVTTGSQRTEAFF. Filled out from reference TRBV5-1 and TRBJ1-1, the complete variable domain reads KAGVTQTPRYLIKTRGQQVTLSCSPISGHRSVSWYQQTPGQGLQFLFEYFSETQRNKGNFPGRFSGRQFSNSRSEMNVSTLELGDSALYLCASRVTTGSQRTEAFFGQGTRLTVV.

This clonotype was seen ten or more times. The chain couples TRBV30 to TRBJ1-1; tentatively, D is TRBD1 (5 bases). Trimming shortened V by 0 bases and J by 8 bases, and 13 bases separated the two germline ends. CDR3 length: 13 residues. The germline V gene encodes CDR1 GTSNPN and CDR2 SVGIG (reference sequence). The CDR3 sequence: CAWSVRGQGEAFF. The CDR3 nucleotides read TGTGCCTGGAGTGTAAGAGGGCAGGGCGAAGCTTTCTTT. The full variable domain, in which reference TRBV30 and TRBJ1-1 provide the parts outside the CDR3, is SQTIHQWPATLVQPVGSPLSLECTVEGTSNPNLYWYRQAAGRGLQLLFYSVGIGQISSEVPQNLSASRPQDRQFILSSKKLLLSDSGFYLCAWSVRGQGEAFFGQGTRLTVV.

This chain joins TRBV6-1 and TRBJ1-1; D not resolved. Trimming removed 6 bases at V and 1 base at J, with 15 bases between. CDR1 MNHNS and CDR2 SASEGT come from the germline V gene. The CDR3 is 15 amino acids. The CDR3 region is CASSSVSRGNTEAFF. The CDR3 coding sequence is TGTGCCAGCAGCTCTGTTTCACGCGGGAACACTGAAGCTTTCTTT.

This clonotype was detected many times. The V and J genes are TRBV3-1 and TRBJ2-5; D might be TRBD1 (5 bases). Germline CDR1 reads LGHDT; CDR2 reads YNNKEL (reference sequence). V was pared by 4 bases and J by 3 bases, with 12 bases between. The CDR3 consists of 14 residues. The CDR3 DNA follows: TGTGCCAGCAGCCCCGAGGACAAAGAAGAGACCCAGTACTTC. Translated: CASSPEDKEETQYF.

The chain is built from TRBV28 and TRBJ1-5; 7 bases map to TRBD1. V trimming: 6 bases; J trimming: 2 bases; junction bases outside the gene matches: 7. This CDR3 has 15 residues. Germline CDR1 reads MDHEN; CDR2 reads SYDVKM. This CDR3 is CASSNRGSGNQPQHF. DNA of the CDR3: TGTGCCAGCAGCAACAGGGGAAGTGGCAATCAGCCCCAGCATTTT.

This clonotype was detected only a few times. The rearrangement uses TRBV9 and TRBJ2-5; 9 bases are a match to TRBD1. The germline V gene encodes CDR1 SGDLS and CDR2 YYNGEE. V shed 3 bases and J 1 base; nucleotides not matched to a gene: 16. The CDR3 has 19 residues. CDR3 in DNA: TGTGCCAGCAGCGAGGGGACCGCGCCGGGACAGGGCATCCAAGAGACCCAGTACTTC. It translates to CASSEGTAPGQGIQETQYF.

The chain employs TRBV6-5 and TRBJ2-2; unclear D gene. This CDR3 comprises 13 residues. V lost 2 bases to trimming and J lost 7 bases, with 8 bases between them. The germline V gene has CDR1 MNHEY and CDR2 SVGAGI. The CDR3 loop is CASSYKTLGELFF. CDR3 DNA: TGTGCCAGCAGTTACAAGACTCTCGGGGAGCTGTTTTTT.

V usage is TRBV10-3 and J usage is TRBJ2-1; 8 bases align to TRBD2. This CDR3 contains 14 residues. From germline, CDR1 is ENHRY and CDR2 SYGVKD. Unmatched junction bases numbered 5, after V lost 0 bases and J lost 10 bases. CDR3 sequence reads: CAISESAGGREQFF. CDR3 DNA sequence: TGTGCCATCAGTGAGTCGGCGGGAGGTCGAGAGCAGTTCTTC.

This clonotype was counted ten times or more. The rearrangement joins TRBV5-1 to TRBJ2-1, with 7 bases matching TRBD1. CDR1 SGHRS and CDR2 YFSETQ come from the germline V gene. This CDR3 spans 13 amino acids. The V and J ends lost 4 bases and 8 bases, in that order; junction bases with no gene match: 6. The CDR3, as DNA: TGCGCCAGCAGCGTAGACAGGGTGGATGAGCAGTTCTTC. Protein product: CASSVDRVDEQFF.

At least ten counts were recorded for this clonotype. V is TRBV5-6 and J is TRBJ2-3; no definite D call. This CDR3 has 12 amino acids. The V end lost 4 bases, the J end lost 6 bases, and 9 bases lay between the germline ends. The germline V gene encodes CDR1 SGHDT and CDR2 YYEEEE. CDR3 protein: CASSTTGDTQYF. CDR3 nucleotide sequence: TGTGCCAGCAGCACGACTGGGGATACGCAGTATTTT.

This clonotype was counted only a few times. Given a much more abundant clone one base away, this may be a read error. In DNA, the CDR3 is TGTGCCAGCAGTTACGGGACAGCTACGCAGTATTTT. Protein sequence: CASSYGTATQYF. The J gene is TRBJ2-3, the V gene TRBV6-2 or TRBV6-3; 7 nucleotides match TRBD1. CDR3 size: 12 residues. Germline loops: CDR1 MNHEY, CDR2 SVGEGT.

The rearrangement links TRBV7-3 to TRBJ2-2; TRBD2 might be the D (5 bases). The CDR3 length is 17 residues. Per the germline V gene, CDR1 is SGHTA and CDR2 is FQGTGA. V dropped 5 bases and J dropped 0 bases, with 16 bases sitting between them. The CDR3 protein is CASSRSGGFANTGELFF. Written as DNA, the CDR3 is TGTGCCAGCAGCAGATCGGGCGGGTTCGCGAACACCGGGGAGCTGTTTTTT.

This sequence joins TRBV5-1 and TRBJ2-5; 10 bases match TRBD2. The CDR3 length is 15 residues. Germline trimming cut 4 bases from V and 2 bases from J; bases unmatched to any gene: 5. Germline V gene data show CDR1 as SGHRS and CDR2 as YFSETQ. The CDR3 nucleotides are TGCGCCAGCAGCCCGGGACTAGCGCCTCAAGAGACCCAGTACTTC. Protein product: CASSPGLAPQETQYF.

Of note for this clonotype: A much bigger clone sits one base away, suggesting this may be a read error. This sequence joins TRBV28 and TRBJ2-6; 8 nucleotides line up with TRBD1. Trimming took 5 bases from V and 3 from J; bases not matched to a gene: 9. The CDR3 length is 17 residues. Germline V gives CDR1 MDHEN, CDR2 SYDVKM. The CDR3 sequence: CASSDSGRGRGANVLTF. CDR3 coding DNA: TGTGCCAGCAGTGATTCCGGCAGGGGGCGTGGGGCCAACGTCCTGACTTTC.

As regards this clonotype: Just one base apart from a much larger clone, this may be a read error. The CDR3 does not close with the conserved phenylalanine or tryptophan, likely indicating a read error. The V call is TRBV11-1, the J call TRBJ2-5; 10 nucleotides align to TRBD2. Losses at the gene ends were 1 base for V and 5 bases for J; bases not matched to a gene: 7. CDR1 and CDR2 (germline): SGHAT, FQDESV (reference sequence). The CDR3 loop spans 16 amino acids. CDR3 protein: CASSLVASGSRETQYL. CDR3 in DNA: TGTGCCAGCAGCTTAGTCGCTAGCGGGAGCCGCGAGACCCAGTACTTA.

This clonotype has ten or more counts. This chain links TRBV9 with TRBJ2-5; no firm D call. This CDR3 spans 13 amino acids. V lost 4 bases, J lost 5 bases, and 12 bases lay in between. Germline CDR1 reads SGDLS; CDR2 reads YYNGEE. The CDR3 here is CASSPGGLETQYF. In nucleotides, the CDR3 is TGTGCCAGCAGCCCGGGTGGGTTGGAGACCCAGTACTTC.

This clonotype was recorded at least ten times. The V gene is TRBV12-3 or TRBV12-4, the J gene TRBJ2-7; 10 nucleotides match TRBD2. This CDR3 contains 17 residues. The junction had 8 bases not matched to a gene; V was cut back by 3 bases and J by 0 bases. The CDR3 reads CASSFSVAGGRSYEQYF. The DNA for the CDR3 is TGTGCCAGCAGTTTCTCGGTAGCGGGAGGTCGCTCCTACGAGCAGTACTTC.

For this clonotype: The conserved phenylalanine or tryptophan is not found at the CDR3 terminus, so this likely reflects a read error. This chain links TRBV18 with TRBJ2-4; D gene uncertain. The V gene lost 6 bases and the J gene lost 5 bases, with 20 bases spanning the gap. CDR3 length: 16 amino acids. Germline assignment: CDR1 KGHSH and CDR2 LQKENI. CDR3 DNA: TGTGCCAGCTCGCCGAAGTACAGTCCCCTCGAAAACATTCAGTACCTC. Its translation is CASSPKYSPLENIQYL.